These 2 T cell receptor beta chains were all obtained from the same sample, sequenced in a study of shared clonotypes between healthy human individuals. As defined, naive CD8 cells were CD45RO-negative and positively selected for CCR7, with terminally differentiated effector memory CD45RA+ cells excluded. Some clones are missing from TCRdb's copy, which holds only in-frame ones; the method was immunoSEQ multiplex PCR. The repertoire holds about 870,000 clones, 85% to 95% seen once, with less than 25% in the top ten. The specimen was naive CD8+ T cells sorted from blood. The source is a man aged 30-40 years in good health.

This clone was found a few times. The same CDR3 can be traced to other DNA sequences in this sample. The CDR3 DNA sequence: TGTGCCAGCAGCTCCGTAAACACTGAAGCTTTCTTT. It is translated as CASSSVNTEAFF. This rearrangement joins TRBV11-2 to TRBJ1-1, with D unclear. The CDR3 is 12 amino acids. The V gene's germline CDR1 is SGHAT and CDR2 FQNNGV. V dropped 4 bases and J dropped 2 bases, with 5 bases sitting between them.

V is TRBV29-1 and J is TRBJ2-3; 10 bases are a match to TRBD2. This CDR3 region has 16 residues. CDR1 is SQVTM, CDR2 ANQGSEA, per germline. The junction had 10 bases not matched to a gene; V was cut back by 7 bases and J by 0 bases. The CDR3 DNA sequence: TGCAGCGCAGACGGGACTAGCGATCCTAGCACAGATACGCAGTATTTT. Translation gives CSADGTSDPSTDTQYF.